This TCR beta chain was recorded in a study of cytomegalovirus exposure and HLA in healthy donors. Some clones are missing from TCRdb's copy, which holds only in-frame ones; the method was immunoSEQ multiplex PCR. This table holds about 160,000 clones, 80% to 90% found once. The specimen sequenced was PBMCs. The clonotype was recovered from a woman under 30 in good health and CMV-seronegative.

The CDR3 DNA reads as TGCGCCAGCAGTGGAGAGCCCGCTAACTATGGCTACACCTTC. Encoded protein: CASSGEPANYGYTF. The chain has TRBV4-3 and TRBJ1-2; D unclear. The germline V gene encodes CDR1 LGHNA and CDR2 YSLEER. Trimming removed 6 bases at V and 0 bases at J, with 11 bases between. This CDR3 contains 14 residues.